This entry lists 27 T cell receptor beta chains sequenced from one sample in a study of OX40 agonist ivuxolimab in advanced cancers. Generated by immunoSEQ multiplex PCR, the TCRdb table keeps only in-frame clones and is missing some. The sample lists about 120,000 clones, 93% occurring once. The sample in question was CD4+ or CD8+ T cells sorted from blood, obtained in a trial of the OX40 agonist ivuxolimab. The receptors come from an adult with an advanced solid tumor such as melanoma, head and neck, liver or kidney cancer.

This rearrangement joins TRBV12-5 to TRBJ2-1; D may be TRBD2 (6 bases). V dropped 6 bases and J dropped 5 bases, with 11 bases sitting between them. CDR1 LGHNT and CDR2 FRNRAP come from the germline V gene. The CDR3 loop spans 13 amino acids. The CDR3 DNA sequence: TGTGCTAGTGGGGGAGGCCTTAACAATGAGCAGTTCTTC. Amino acid sequence: CASGGGLNNEQFF.

The rearrangement uses TRBV19 and TRBJ1-4, with D perhaps TRBD1 (5 bases). The V and J ends lost 5 bases and 4 bases respectively, with 14 bases between them. CDR3 length equals 15 residues. Looked up from germline, CDR1 is LNHDA and CDR2 is SQIVND (reference sequence). This CDR3 reads CASSPVGQHNEKLFF. CDR3 nucleotide sequence: TGTGCCAGTAGTCCCGTGGGGCAGCATAATGAAAAACTGTTTTTT.

This CDR3 is CASSLGQGARNTIYF. CDR3 in DNA: TGTGCCAGCAGTTTGGGACAGGGGGCGAGAAACACCATATATTTT. This chain joins TRBV6-5 and TRBJ1-3; TRBD1 agrees at 12 bases. Germline V gene sequence: CDR1 MNHEY, CDR2 SVGAGI. Losses at the gene ends were 4 bases for V and 5 bases for J; bases not matched to a gene: 3. CDR3 length equals 15 residues.

This clone was counted a few times. The genes are TRBV19 and TRBJ2-7; the D is unclear. The ends were cut back, 5 bases at V and 1 base at J, with 9 bases in the middle. This CDR3 has 13 residues. Germline V lookup: CDR1 LNHDA, CDR2 SQIVND (reference sequence). The CDR3 spells CASSLHISYEQYF. In DNA form, the CDR3 reads TGTGCCAGTAGTTTACACATTTCCTACGAGCAGTACTTC.

The chain links TRBV6-5 to TRBJ1-3; D possibly corresponds to TRBD1 (5 bases). The germline V gene has CDR1 MNHEY and CDR2 SVGAGI. Trimming shortened V by 11 bases and J by 0 bases, and 8 bases separated the two germline ends. The CDR3 extends over 12 amino acids. CDR3 DNA: TGTGCCGCGGGGGTCTCTGGAAACACCATATATTTT. Its protein is CAAGVSGNTIYF.

This clone was recorded a few times. The chain employs TRBV27 and TRBJ1-2; 7 positions match TRBD1. After removal of 0 bases from V and 6 bases from J, the junction contained 13 bases not matched to a gene. Germline V CDR1 and CDR2: MNHEY, SMNVEV (reference sequence). The CDR3 runs 17 residues. The CDR3 DNA reads TGTGCCAGCAGTTTATCGACGGGACTGACAGGGCTCGATGGCTACACCTTC. Its protein is CASSLSTGLTGLDGYTF.

The genes are TRBV18 and TRBJ2-7, with unresolved D. The CDR3 is 12 residues long. Germline CDR1 and CDR2: KGHSH and LQKENI. Trimming took off 2 bases at V and 2 bases at J, with 4 bases between the two ends. CDR3 in DNA: TGTGCCAGCTCACCAGATACCTACGAGCAGTACTTC. Residues: CASSPDTYEQYF.

The rearrangement joins TRBV18 to TRBJ2-5; no definite D call. Per the germline V gene, CDR1 is KGHSH and CDR2 is LQKENI. The CDR3 runs to 17 residues. V shed 2 bases and J shed 5 bases, with 21 bases lying between them. The CDR3 here is CASSPAERSARGETQYF. The CDR3 DNA sequence: TGTGCCAGCTCACCAGCGGAAAGGTCGGCGAGAGGTGAGACCCAGTACTTC. Full variable domain (outside the CDR3, taken from reference TRBV18 and TRBJ2-5): NAGVMQNPRHLVRRRGQEARLRCSPMKGHSHVYWYRQLPEEGLKFMVYLQKENIIDESGMPKERFSAEFPKEGPSILRIQQVVRGDSAAYFCASSPAERSARGETQYFGPGTRLLVL.

The chain uses TRBV5-4 and TRBJ2-3; D unclear. This CDR3 has 14 residues. Germline V gives CDR1 SGHNT, CDR2 YYREEE (reference sequence). Trimming pared 4 bases from V and 1 base from J, leaving 10 bases between. The CDR3 is CASSQLVGTDTQYF. The CDR3 region has the DNA TGTGCCAGCAGCCAACTCGTCGGCACAGATACGCAGTATTTT. Complete variable domain (other parts from reference TRBV5-4 and TRBJ2-3): ETGVTQSPTHLIKTRGQQVTLRCSSQSGHNTVSWYQQALGQGPQFIFQYYREEENGRGNFPPRFSGLQFPNYSSELNVNALELDDSALYLCASSQLVGTDTQYFGPGTRLTVL.

The V gene is TRBV6-6, the J gene TRBJ1-4; 7 bases agree with TRBD1. The CDR3 is 14 amino acids. Germline CDR1 and CDR2: MNHNY and SVGAGI (reference sequence). With 2 bases clipped from V and 6 bases from J, the junction kept 3 bases outside the gene matches. The CDR3 region has the DNA TGTGCCAGCAGTTACAGAGGGGGCCATGAAAAACTGTTTTTT. Amino acid sequence: CASSYRGGHEKLFF.

This chain links TRBV5-1 with TRBJ2-2, with 7 bases lining up with TRBD1. The germline CDR1 and CDR2 sequences are SGHRS and YFSETQ. The junction had 8 bases not matched to a gene; V was cut back by 7 bases and J by 5 bases. This CDR3 has 14 amino acids. Written as DNA, the CDR3 is TGCGCCAGCCGACAGGGTACCGGGACCGGGGAGCTGTTTTTT. This sequence encodes CASRQGTGTGELFF.

The gene calls are TRBV15 and TRBJ1-4; TRBD1 might be the D (6 bases). This CDR3 is built from 15 residues. Germline V gene data show CDR1 as LNHNV and CDR2 as YYDKDF (reference sequence). Deletions cut 5 bases from V and 2 bases from J, with 12 bases between. The chain's CDR3 is CATSDRRGTNEKLFF. CDR3 bases: TGTGCCACCAGCGACCGCAGGGGTACTAATGAAAAACTGTTTTTT.

The chain uses TRBV6-1 and TRBJ2-1; D might be TRBD2 (5 bases). This CDR3 contains 15 residues. Germline V lookup: CDR1 MNHNS, CDR2 SASEGT. V was cut by 8 bases and J by 0 bases, with 14 bases left in between. In DNA form, the CDR3 reads TGTGCCAGCTGCAGACTATTCAGCTCCTACAATGAGCAGTTCTTC. Residues: CASCRLFSSYNEQFF.

This clone was counted a single time. The chain links TRBV21-1 to TRBJ2-3; the table names TRBD2, a call not compared with the DNA. TRBV21-1 represents a pseudogene. CDR3 size: 16 residues. CDR3: CASSKGTPDGTDTQYF. Here the CDR3 DNA reads TGTGCCAGCAGCAAGGGGACTCCTGACGGGACAGATACGCAGTATTTT.

The chain couples TRBV6-6 to TRBJ2-7; D ambiguous. The CDR3 sequence is 14 residues long. Germline CDR1 and CDR2: MNHNY and SVGAGI (reference sequence). Trimming stripped 6 bases from V and 0 bases from J, with 12 bases between. The CDR3 region is CASSNPYSSYEQYF. CDR3 coding DNA: TGTGCCAGCAGCAACCCGTACAGCTCCTACGAGCAGTACTTC.

V gene TRBV14 combines with J gene TRBJ1-6; possibly TRBD1 for D (6 bases). This CDR3 is 14 amino acids long. Between the trimmed V and J ends, which lost 1 base and 10 bases, there was a span of 11 bases. Germline loops: CDR1 SGHDN, CDR2 FVKESK. The CDR3 bases are TGTGCCAGCAGCCAAGGGAGGGGGATATCACCCCTCCACTTT. This gives the protein CASSQGRGISPLHF.

V usage is TRBV6-1 and J usage is TRBJ2-1; D is undetermined. This CDR3 spans 14 amino acids. Germline values: CDR1 MNHNS, CDR2 SASEGT. V was trimmed by 7 bases and J by 8 bases, leaving 18 bases between them. CDR3: CASTERPQTDEQFF. For the CDR3, the DNA is TGTGCCAGCACCGAAAGGCCCCAGACGGATGAGCAGTTCTTC.

This rearrangement joins TRBV13 to TRBJ1-4, with TRBD1 matching over 10 bases. V lost 5 bases, J lost 8 bases, and 11 bases stayed unmatched. The CDR3 spans 16 residues. The germline gives CDR1 PRHDT, CDR2 FYEKMQ (reference sequence). The DNA for the CDR3 is TGTGCCAGCAGCATCGGACAGGGGGTGATTCGGGAAAAACTGTTTTTT. This codes for CASSIGQGVIREKLFF.

The chain couples TRBV7-9 to TRBJ2-5; D is ambiguous. The DNA end is more similar to TRBJ2-7, so the J call may be wrong. Looked up from germline, CDR1 is SEHNR and CDR2 is FQNEAQ (reference sequence). This CDR3 region has 16 residues. CDR3 nucleotide sequence: TGTGCCAGCAGCTTGTCCGGTGGGATCAGTGGCTACGAGCAGTACTTC. Protein product: CASSLSGGISGYEQYF.

The chain links TRBV4-2 to TRBJ1-2; D may be TRBD1 (6 bases). Germline V gene sequence: CDR1 LGHNA, CDR2 YNFKEQ. Trimming took off 0 bases at V and 3 bases at J, with 17 bases between the two ends. The CDR3 length is 17 residues. The CDR3 bases are TGTGCCAGCAGCCAAGATGCGGGGGCGCCGGGGGACTATGGCTACACCTTC. This translates into CASSQDAGAPGDYGYTF.

The chain has TRBV28 and TRBJ1-4, with D possibly TRBD1 on 6 matching bases. This CDR3 region has 15 residues. The germline gives CDR1 MDHEN, CDR2 SYDVKM. V was cut by 8 bases and J by 3 bases, with 16 bases left in between. The CDR3 DNA sequence: TGTGCCAGCGGAGGGACCGCAGGGGCTAATGAAAAACTGTTTTTT. This gives the protein CASGGTAGANEKLFF.

This clone has just one count. The J gene is TRBJ1-1, the V gene TRBV6-1; 7 positions agree with TRBD1. The CDR3 is 14 amino acids. V dropped 5 bases and J dropped 1; count of bases not matched to a gene: 4. Germline V CDR1 and CDR2: MNHNS, SASEGT. CDR3: CASSPRQGNTEAFF. The DNA for the CDR3 is TGTGCCAGCAGTCCTCGACAGGGGAACACTGAAGCTTTCTTT.

The chain combines TRBV5-6 with TRBJ1-5, with D perhaps matching TRBD1 (5 bases). V shed 4 bases and J shed 4 bases, with 15 bases lying between them. This CDR3 has 15 amino acids. Germline lookup yields CDR1 SGHDT and CDR2 YYEEEE. This CDR3 reads CASSRRGFRNQPQHF. The CDR3 bases are TGTGCCAGCAGCCGACGGGGGTTTAGGAATCAGCCCCAGCATTTT.

The rearrangement links TRBV5-6 to TRBJ2-1, with 9 bases that match TRBD1. V shed 5 bases, J shed 5 bases, and the junction held 11 bases outside the gene matches. CDR1 and CDR2 (germline): SGHDT, YYEEEE. CDR3 length equals 16 residues. The CDR3 here is CASSRRGTGLNNEQFF. The CDR3 DNA reads TGTGCCAGCAGTAGACGGGGGACAGGGCTCAACAATGAGCAGTTCTTC.

The V call is TRBV7-3, the J call TRBJ2-1; 8 nucleotides match TRBD1. The CDR3 loop spans 17 amino acids. Germline CDR1 is SGHTA and CDR2 is FQGTGA. V gave up 5 bases and J gave up 5 bases; unmatched junction bases: 14. DNA of the CDR3: TGTGCCAGCAGCCCACGGACAGGGAGGATAGTAAACAATGAGCAGTTCTTC. Its translation: CASSPRTGRIVNNEQFF.

The chain employs TRBV6-6 and TRBJ2-5; no clear D. TRBJ2-7 explains the end of the DNA better; the J call may be wrong. Germline CDR1 reads MNHNY; CDR2 reads SVGAGI (reference sequence). The CDR3 has 12 amino acids. The CDR3 here is CASSYRTYEQYF. CDR3 bases: TGTGCCAGCAGTTATAGGACCTACGAGCAGTACTTC.

This chain uses TRBV28 with TRBJ2-7; TRBD2 aligns across 7 bases. V shed 3 bases, J shed 4 bases, and the junction held 9 bases outside the gene matches. CDR1 and CDR2 from the germline V gene are MDHEN and SYDVKM. The CDR3 spans 15 residues. The CDR3 nucleotides read TGTGCCAGCAGTTTTTTGCGGGAGCCGTCTTACGAGCAGTACTTC. This translates into CASSFLREPSYEQYF.